Sequencing of this T cell receptor (beta chain) was carried out in a study of OX40 agonist ivuxolimab in advanced cancers. Data came from immunoSEQ multiplex PCR; TCRdb stores just in-frame clones and leaves some out. This table has some 57,000 clones, roughly 84% appearing once. The CDR3 contains 14 residues. V dropped 1 base and J dropped 1 base, with 8 bases sitting between them. CDR1 is SGHRS, CDR2 YFSETQ, per germline. Sequences were derived from CD4+ or CD8+ T cells sorted from blood, sampled in a trial of the OX40 agonist ivuxolimab. The source is an adult with an advanced solid tumor such as melanoma, head and neck, liver or kidney cancer. This chain links TRBV5-1 with TRBJ2-5; D gene ambiguous. As DNA, the CDR3 is TGCGCCAGCAGCTTGAGGCAGACCCAAGAGACCCAGTACTTC. This sequence encodes CASSLRQTQETQYF.